This TCR beta chain appears in the sequencing data of a study of control samples from healthy donors and cancer patients (dated by TCRdb to 2018 to 2021). As to this clone: Which antigen it targets is not known. The record has no base qualities; no much larger clone is one base away.

The method behind the library was the immunoSEQ multiplex PCR assay. TCRdb's version of the immuneACCESS table is confined to in-frame rearrangements and falls short of the full clone set. An unresolved V gene accounts for under half of the shortfall where checked; the remainder is of unknown origin. The sample table lists 45,000 to 60,000 clones, around 94% of them with a count of one. Around 4% of the sample is in the top ten clones. The V end gives up 6 bases and the J end 7 bases, leaving 10 bases in the junction not matched to a gene. The CDR3, cysteine through phenylalanine, is 16 amino acids long. The retained sequence is limited to the CDR3, 48 bases, with the frame set at the first base. According to the germline V gene (reference sequence), CDR1 reads MNHNY and CDR2 reads SVGAGI.

The chain joins TRBV6-6 to TRBJ1-4, with TRBD1 identical over 11 junction bases. Specimen: blood. This TCR derives from a young man in good health. The CDR3 corresponds to CASSARGTGGSEKLFF. The DNA sequence reads TGTGCCAGCAGCGCCCGAGGGACAGGGGGAAGTGAAAAACTGTTTTTT.